The 32 T cell receptor beta chains given below trace back to one sample, sequenced in a study of response to subunit inactivated influenza vaccine (dated by TCRdb to between 2018 and 2020). The library was made by RT-PCR. Sequencing was performed on an Illumina HiSeq 2500. In TCRdb, the public reads were trimmed at Q25 with fastp and aligned with MiXCR, with productive beta chains retained. Each entry merges the rows of one CDR3 protein and shows their most common DNA and genes. A total of 490,000 or so distinct CDR3 sequences appear in this sample, roughly 8.2% of them only once. The biggest ten clones account for 10% to 15% of the sample. The material was PBMCs from blood, obtained roughly 24 months after vaccination. Receptors originate from a man aged 50 to 69 who received an inactivated influenza vaccine. Donor details come from another sample of the same person, matched by shared clones.

This clonotype showed up many times. The V call is TRBV5-5, the J call TRBJ2-7; D is unresolved. This CDR3 is built from 12 residues. V lost 0 bases and J 6 bases, leaving 7 bases between the germline ends. Germline lookup yields CDR1 SGHKS and CDR2 YYEKEE (reference sequence). In nucleotides, the CDR3 is TGTGCCAGCAGCTTGGAGGGCATCGAGCAGTACTTC. It translates to CASSLEGIEQYF.

The rearrangement uses TRBV3-1 and TRBJ2-2; 15 bases are shared with TRBD2. The junction had 6 bases not matched to a gene; V was cut back by 4 bases and J by 6 bases. The CDR3 spans 17 residues. The germline V gene encodes CDR1 LGHDT and CDR2 YNNKEL (reference sequence). The CDR3 region has the DNA TGTGCCAGCAGCCGGACTAGCGGGAGGGCCTTTCCCGGGGAGCTGTTTTTT. Amino acids: CASSRTSGRAFPGELFF.

The gene calls are TRBV20-1 and TRBJ1-6, with D perhaps TRBD1 (5 bases). CDR1 and CDR2 (germline): DFQATT, SNEGSKA (reference sequence). This CDR3 has 15 residues. V lost 4 bases, J lost 4 bases, and 14 bases lay in between. The CDR3 DNA follows: TGCAGTGCTACCGGGACCGCCCATTATAATTCACCCCTCCACTTT. It specifies CSATGTAHYNSPLHF.

V is TRBV6-2 or TRBV6-3 and J is TRBJ1-5; tentatively, D is TRBD1 (5 bases). The CDR3 is 13 residues long. Germline values: CDR1 MNHEY, CDR2 SVGEGT. Trimming pared 7 bases from V and 3 bases from J, leaving 10 bases between. In DNA form, the CDR3 reads TGTGCCAGCACCTGGGGCCTCAATCAGCCCCAGCATTTT. Its protein is CASTWGLNQPQHF.

J is TRBJ2-3 and V is TRBV7-9, with a weak D call TRBD1 (8 bases). This CDR3 has 17 residues. Trimming removed 5 bases from V and 3 bases from J, with 21 bases in between. Germline values: CDR1 SEHNR, CDR2 FQNEAQ (reference sequence). DNA for the CDR3: TGTGCCAGCAGCACTACGGACAGGGCCGGGGGGACAGATACGCAGTATTTT. As protein: CASSTTDRAGGTDTQYF.

In its sample, this clonotype was seen a few times. The chain has TRBV2 and TRBJ1-1; D not resolved. Trimming took off 7 bases at V and 11 bases at J, with 20 bases between the two ends. CDR1 is SNHLY, CDR2 FYNNEI, per germline. The CDR3 spans 13 residues. CDR3 sequence (DNA): TGTGCCAGCATCGCGCTAGGAGTGGAAGGGGCTTTCTTT. Translated, it gives CASIALGVEGAFF.

This clonotype was found many times. This rearrangement joins TRBV18 to TRBJ2-3, with D possibly being TRBD1 (6 bases). The germline V and J ends were trimmed by 6 bases and 0 bases, with 16 bases remaining between them. Per the germline V gene, CDR1 is KGHSH and CDR2 is LQKENI. This CDR3 is 16 amino acids long. The CDR3 region has the DNA TGTGCCAGCTCGCCCTCGACAGGAGTTAGCACAGATACGCAGTATTTT. It encodes CASSPSTGVSTDTQYF.

This clonotype has only a few counts. The J gene is TRBJ2-3, the V gene TRBV20-1; 7 nucleotides agree with TRBD2. This CDR3 has 13 amino acids. CDR1 and CDR2 from the germline V gene are DFQATT and SNEGSKA (reference sequence). V lost 5 bases to trimming and J lost 5 bases; unmatched junction nucleotides: 7. The chain's CDR3 is CSAPKRGVDTQYF. The CDR3 nucleotides are TGCAGTGCTCCAAAGCGGGGAGTAGATACGCAGTATTTT.

The V and J genes are TRBV20-1 and TRBJ2-1, with TRBD2 identical over 8 bases. This CDR3 is built from 14 residues. Germline CDR1 and CDR2: DFQATT and SNEGSKA (reference sequence). V shed 4 bases and J 7 bases; nucleotides not matched to a gene: 9. This chain's CDR3 is CSAKTGTSMNEQFF. The CDR3 DNA sequence: TGCAGTGCTAAGACCGGGACTAGTATGAATGAGCAGTTCTTC.

There are a few counts of this clonotype. V is TRBV28 and J is TRBJ1-1; a possible D gene is TRBD1 (6 bases). V was cut by 2 bases and J by 10 bases, with 11 bases left in between. The germline V gene has CDR1 MDHEN and CDR2 SYDVKM. This CDR3 has 12 residues. The CDR3 DNA reads TGTGCCAGCAGTTTAGCGGGGGCCGGAGCTTTCTTT. Translation: CASSLAGAGAFF.

Only a few counts were recorded for this clonotype. The genes are TRBV10-3 and TRBJ2-1; weak D call: TRBD2 (5 bases). Germline V gene sequence: CDR1 ENHRY, CDR2 SYGVKD. V shed 4 bases and J shed 0 bases, with 13 bases lying between them. The CDR3 is 16 residues long. The CDR3 reads CAISGRLASSYNEQFF. Here the CDR3 DNA reads TGTGCCATCAGTGGTCGGCTAGCTTCCTCCTACAATGAGCAGTTCTTC.

This clonotype was counted between two and nine times. The rearrangement links TRBV6-5 to TRBJ1-5; 7 nucleotides agree with TRBD1. The trim removed 0 bases at V and 6 bases at J, leaving 14 bases unmatched. The CDR3 is 18 amino acids. From germline, CDR1 is MNHEY and CDR2 SVGAGI. The CDR3 region is CASSYSASWQGGSQPQHF. In DNA form, the CDR3 reads TGTGCCAGCAGTTACTCGGCGTCGTGGCAGGGGGGGAGTCAGCCCCAGCATTTT.

This clonotype was seen many times. The genes are TRBV5-1 and TRBJ2-5; the match to TRBD2 covers 7 bases. There are 17 residues in the CDR3. CDR1 and CDR2 (germline): SGHRS, YFSETQ. The junction had 10 bases not matched to a gene; V was cut back by 0 bases and J by 2 bases. DNA for the CDR3: TGCGCCAGCAGCTTGGGAACGAGCGGGGATGGGCAAGAGACCCAGTACTTC. Translated, it gives CASSLGTSGDGQETQYF.

This clonotype appeared many times. CDR3: CAISDGTSQPQHF. CDR3 DNA sequence: TGTGCCATCAGCGACGGGACAAGTCAGCCCCAGCATTTT. V and J are TRBV10-3 and TRBJ1-5, with D tentatively TRBD1 (6 bases). With 6 bases removed from V and 6 bases from J, the gap between germline ends came to 12 bases. This CDR3 spans 13 amino acids. Germline CDR1 and CDR2: ENHRY and SYGVKD.

The chain combines TRBV30 with TRBJ2-6; 9 nucleotides align to TRBD2. The J segment lost 0 bases and the V segment lost 1 base, leaving 7 bases of the junction unmatched. The CDR3 extends over 18 amino acids. CDR1 is GTSNPN, CDR2 SVGIG, per germline (reference sequence). The CDR3: CAWSALSGRSSGANVLTF. The CDR3 DNA sequence: TGTGCCTGGAGTGCTCTTAGCGGGAGAAGCTCTGGGGCCAACGTCCTGACTTTC.

This chain links TRBV4-3 with TRBJ2-1; D unresolved. CDR3 length: 18 residues. CDR1 is LGHNA and CDR2 is YSLEER in the germline V gene. Trimming took 0 bases from V and 6 from J, leaving 21 bases between them. Here the CDR3 DNA reads TGCGCCAGCAGCCAAGATACGCCAAGAGAAAGTTATTTCAATGAGCAGTTCTTC. Translation gives CASSQDTPRESYFNEQFF.

In this sample, this clonotype turned up many times. V is TRBV20-1 and J is TRBJ1-1, with a weak D call TRBD1 (6 bases). Germline V gene lookup returns CDR1 DFQATT and CDR2 SNEGSKA (reference sequence). The CDR3 length is 14 residues. The ends were cut back, 2 bases at V and 4 bases at J, with 14 bases in the middle. The CDR3, as DNA: TGCAGTGCTAGACTCAGGGGTTGGGGCACTGAAGCTTTCTTT. Translating gives CSARLRGWGTEAFF.

This clonotype was recorded many times. This chain uses TRBV20-1 with TRBJ2-3; D gene unclear. There are 14 residues in the CDR3. V lost 0 bases, J lost 9 bases, and 16 bases lay in between. Germline CDR1 reads DFQATT; CDR2 reads SNEGSKA (reference sequence). The CDR3 reads CSARDGLGLVTQYF. CDR3 DNA: TGCAGTGCTAGAGATGGGTTAGGGTTGGTCACGCAGTATTTT.

This chain links TRBV4-3 with TRBJ1-6; a possible D gene is TRBD1 (5 bases). The germline V gene has CDR1 LGHNA and CDR2 YSLEER. Deletions cut 0 bases from V and 9 bases from J, with 12 bases between. This CDR3 is 15 amino acids long. The CDR3: CASSQEPGTSSPLHF. For the CDR3, the DNA is TGCGCCAGCAGCCAAGAACCAGGGACCTCTTCACCCCTCCACTTT.

This clonotype was found many times. This sequence joins TRBV12-3 or TRBV12-4 and TRBJ1-1, with a weak D call TRBD1 (5 bases). The CDR3 is 13 residues long. Trimming removed 6 bases from V and 1 base from J, with 9 bases in between. The CDR3 nucleotides read TGTGCCAGCAGCCGACAGTCGAACACTGAAGCTTTCTTT. This sequence encodes CASSRQSNTEAFF.

This clonotype was recorded many times. The chain uses TRBV4-3 and TRBJ1-4; a possible D gene is TRBD1 (6 bases). The germline V gene has CDR1 LGHNA and CDR2 YSLEER. CDR3 length: 15 residues. Trimming stripped 0 bases from V and 8 bases from J, with 13 bases between. The CDR3 DNA sequence: TGCGCCAGCAGCCAAGAATGGGGGGCGAGGGAAAAACTGTTTTTT. It translates to CASSQEWGAREKLFF.

This clonotype was observed a handful of times. The V and J genes are TRBV30 and TRBJ2-1, with 8 bases identical to TRBD2. V was pared by 2 bases and J by 15 bases, with 9 bases of the junction left unmatched. Germline V gene data show CDR1 as GTSNPN and CDR2 as SVGIG (reference sequence). The CDR3 spans 12 residues. The CDR3 bases are TGTGCCTGGAGTTTAATCGGGAGGGATCCGTTCTTC. Translating gives CAWSLIGRDPFF.

The chain carries TRBV11-3 and TRBJ2-1; D unresolved. The CDR3 contains 13 residues. Germline-derived CDR1 and CDR2 are SGHNT and YENEEA. Trimming stripped 2 bases from V and 4 bases from J, with 6 bases between. CDR3 sequence reads: CASSLNQYNEQFF. The CDR3 nucleotides are TGTGCCAGCAGCTTAAACCAGTACAATGAGCAGTTCTTC.

The chain joins TRBV12-3 or TRBV12-4 to TRBJ2-2; D is ambiguous. The CDR3 totals 15 residues. V dropped 3 bases and J dropped 4 bases, with 12 bases sitting between them. Here the CDR3 DNA reads TGTGCCAGCAGTTTGCAGGCCCTGGGCACCGGGGAGCTGTTTTTT. It is translated as CASSLQALGTGELFF.

This clonotype was detected ten times or more. The chain carries TRBV10-3 and TRBJ2-1; 7 bases match TRBD2. Germline lookup yields CDR1 ENHRY and CDR2 SYGVKD. The CDR3 covers 15 residues. The V segment lost 0 bases and the J segment 5 bases; nucleotides outside the gene matches: 4. The CDR3 region has the DNA TGTGCCATCAGTGAGTCTGCTAGCGGCAACAATGAGCAGTTCTTC. Translated, it gives CAISESASGNNEQFF.

In its sample, this clonotype was seen a few times. The chain uses TRBV10-3 and TRBJ1-1; D unresolved. CDR1 is ENHRY and CDR2 is SYGVKD in the germline V gene. The CDR3 covers 13 residues. Trimming took 3 bases from V and 0 from J, leaving 5 bases between them. As DNA, the CDR3 is TGTGCCATCAGTGACGGTCTGAACACTGAAGCTTTCTTT. Amino acids: CAISDGLNTEAFF.

This clonotype was observed at least ten times. This sequence joins TRBV20-1 and TRBJ2-5; 9 positions match TRBD2. Germline loops: CDR1 DFQATT, CDR2 SNEGSKA (reference sequence). The trim removed 1 base at V and 4 bases at J, leaving 7 bases unmatched. CDR3 length equals 15 residues. The CDR3 DNA is TGCAGTGCTAGAGTCCCAGCGGGGGGAGGAGAGACCCAGTACTTC. Translating it yields CSARVPAGGGETQYF.

This clonotype has a handful of counts. The V and J genes are TRBV24-1 and TRBJ2-6; D ambiguous. V lost 1 base to trimming and J lost 12 bases, with 12 bases between them. The CDR3 extends over 14 amino acids. In germline, CDR1 is KGHDR, CDR2 SFDVKD. The CDR3 DNA reads as TGTGCCACCAGTGATTTAACCGTCCCTGCCGTCCTGACTTTC. Translating gives CATSDLTVPAVLTF.

In this sample, this clonotype turned up a few times. The V and J genes are TRBV12-3 or TRBV12-4 and TRBJ1-1; TRBD1 agrees at 10 bases. With 7 bases clipped from V and 4 bases from J, the junction kept 3 bases outside the gene matches. The CDR3 consists of 13 residues. DNA of the CDR3: TGTGCCAGCAAGGACAGGGGGGGCACTGAAGCTTTCTTT. Amino acid sequence: CASKDRGGTEAFF.

There are a few counts of this clonotype. The chain recombines TRBV7-3 with TRBJ2-7, with 8 bases fitting TRBD1. There are 14 residues in the CDR3. Germline V CDR1 and CDR2: SGHTA, FQGTGA. Trimming took 5 bases from V and 1 from J; bases not matched to a gene: 4. CDR3 bases: TGTGCCAGCAGCCCCGACAGGGGTTCCTACGAGCAGTACTTC. It yields the protein CASSPDRGSYEQYF.

The chain is built from TRBV5-4 and TRBJ1-5; a weak D match, TRBD1 (5 bases). The ends were cut back, 4 bases at V and 7 bases at J, with 21 bases in the middle. CDR1 is SGHNT, CDR2 YYREEE, per germline (reference sequence). The length of the CDR3 is 16 residues. CDR3 nucleotide sequence: TGTGCCAGCAGCCAAGGCGGGCCAGGGACGGGCCAGCCCCAGCATTTT. It translates to CASSQGGPGTGQPQHF. The complete variable domain, with remaining parts taken from reference TRBV5-4 and TRBJ1-5, reads ETGVTQSPTHLIKTRGQQVTLRCSSQSGHNTVSWYQQALGQGPQFIFQYYREEENGRGNFPPRFSGLQFPNYSSELNVNALELDDSALYLCASSQGGPGTGQPQHFGDGTRLSIL.

In this sample, this clonotype turned up many times. The chain joins TRBV12-3 or TRBV12-4 to TRBJ1-3; the D is unclear. This CDR3 region has 13 residues. Trimming left V 6 bases short and J 2 bases short, with 8 bases between. The CDR3 reads CASSESPGNTIYF. The CDR3 DNA reads as TGTGCCAGCAGCGAAAGTCCTGGAAACACCATATATTTT.